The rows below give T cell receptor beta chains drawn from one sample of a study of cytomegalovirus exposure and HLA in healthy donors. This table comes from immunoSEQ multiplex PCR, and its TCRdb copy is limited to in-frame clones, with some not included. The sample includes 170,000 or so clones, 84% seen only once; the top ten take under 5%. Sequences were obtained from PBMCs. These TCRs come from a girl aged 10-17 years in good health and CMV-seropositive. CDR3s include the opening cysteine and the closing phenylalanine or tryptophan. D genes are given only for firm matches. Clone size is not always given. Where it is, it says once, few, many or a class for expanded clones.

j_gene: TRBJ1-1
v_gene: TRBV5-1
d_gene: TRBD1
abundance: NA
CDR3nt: TGCGCCAGCAGCCCTGACAGGGGGTCGAACACTGAAGCTTTCTTT
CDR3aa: CASSPDRGSNTEAFF

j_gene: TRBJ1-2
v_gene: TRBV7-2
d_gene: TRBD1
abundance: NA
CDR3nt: TGTGCCAGCAGTCCCCAGGGACAGGGCTATGGCTACACCTTC
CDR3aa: CASSPQGQGYGYTF

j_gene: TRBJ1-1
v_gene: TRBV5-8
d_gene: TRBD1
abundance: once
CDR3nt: TGTGCCAGCACCCTCCCGGGGCAGGGGGCTAACACTGAAGCTTTCTTT
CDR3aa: CASTLPGQGANTEAFF

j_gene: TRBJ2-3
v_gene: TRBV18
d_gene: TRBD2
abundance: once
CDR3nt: TGTGCCAGCTCACCCTCCCCAGCGGGGGGAACAGATACGCAGTATTTT
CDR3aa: CASSPSPAGGTDTQYF

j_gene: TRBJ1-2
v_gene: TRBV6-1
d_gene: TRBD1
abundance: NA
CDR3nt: TGTGCCAGCAGTGAAGCACCGGGACAGGTCTACTATGGCTACACCTTC
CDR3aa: CASSEAPGQVYYGYTF

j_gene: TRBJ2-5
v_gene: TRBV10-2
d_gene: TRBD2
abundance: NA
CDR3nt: TGCGCCAGCAACGGACTAGCGGGGCTTCAAGAGACCCAGTACTTC
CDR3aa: CASNGLAGLQETQYF

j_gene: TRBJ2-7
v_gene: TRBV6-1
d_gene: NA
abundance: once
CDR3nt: TGTGCCAGCAGTGATGAGGTGGGTGGAGGGGCCTTCTACGAGCAGTACTTC
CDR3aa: CASSDEVGGGAFYEQYF

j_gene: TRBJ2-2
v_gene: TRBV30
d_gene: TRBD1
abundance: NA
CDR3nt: TGTGCCTGGACCAAAGGGACAGGAACCGGGGAGCTGTTTTTT
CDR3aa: CAWTKGTGTGELFF

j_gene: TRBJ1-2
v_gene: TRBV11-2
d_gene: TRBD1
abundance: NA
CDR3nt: TGTGCCAGCAGCCAGAGACAGGGGAACTATGGCTACACCTTC
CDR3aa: CASSQRQGNYGYTF

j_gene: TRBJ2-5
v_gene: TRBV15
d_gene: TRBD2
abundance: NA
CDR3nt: TGTGCCACCAGCAGAGATTGGGCTAGCGGGGGCCCGTACCAAGAGACCCAGTACTTC
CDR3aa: CATSRDWASGGPYQETQYF

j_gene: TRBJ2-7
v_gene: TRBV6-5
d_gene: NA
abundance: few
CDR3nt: TGTGCCAGCAGTTTCTCTCCGGACACCTTTACCTACGAGCAGTACTTC
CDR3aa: CASSFSPDTFTYEQYF

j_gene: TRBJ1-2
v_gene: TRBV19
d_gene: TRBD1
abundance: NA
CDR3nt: TGTGCCAGTAGACAGGACAGGGTGAGTGGCTACACCTTC
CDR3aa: CASRQDRVSGYTF

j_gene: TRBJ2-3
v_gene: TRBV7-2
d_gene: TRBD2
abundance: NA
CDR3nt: TGTGCCAGCAGCCCAGTAGCGGGGGGGCTGAATACGCAGTATTTT
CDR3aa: CASSPVAGGLNTQYF

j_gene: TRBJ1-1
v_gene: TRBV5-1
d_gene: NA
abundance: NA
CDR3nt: TGCGCCAGCAGCTTTTTGCGGAACACTGAAGCTTTCTTT
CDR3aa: CASSFLRNTEAFF

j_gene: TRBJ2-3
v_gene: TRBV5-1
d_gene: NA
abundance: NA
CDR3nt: TGCGCCAGCAGCTTACAGGGAGCAGATACGCAGTATTTT
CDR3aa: CASSLQGADTQYF

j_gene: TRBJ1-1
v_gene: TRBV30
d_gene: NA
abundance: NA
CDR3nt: TGTGCCTGGAGTACAGCGAACACTGAAGCTTTCTTT
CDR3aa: CAWSTANTEAFF

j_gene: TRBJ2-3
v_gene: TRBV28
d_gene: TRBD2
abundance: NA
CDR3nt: TGTGCCAGCAGTTTATTCCAGCGGGGAAGCACAGATACGCAGTATTTT
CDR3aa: CASSLFQRGSTDTQYF

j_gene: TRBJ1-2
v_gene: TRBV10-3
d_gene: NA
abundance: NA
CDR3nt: TGTGCCATCAGTGAGGGCGGTGGCTACACCTTC
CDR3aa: CAISEGGGYTF

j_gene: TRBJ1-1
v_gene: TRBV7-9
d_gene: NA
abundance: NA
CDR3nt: TGTTCCAGCAGCTTCGGGGGCACTGAAGCTTTCTTT
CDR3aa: CSSSFGGTEAFF

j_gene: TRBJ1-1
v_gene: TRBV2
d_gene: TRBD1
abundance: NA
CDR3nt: TGTGCCAGCATCACCGGGACAGGGCACACTGAAGCTTTCTTT
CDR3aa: CASITGTGHTEAFF

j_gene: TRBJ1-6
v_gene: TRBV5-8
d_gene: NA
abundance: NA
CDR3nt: TGTGCCAGCAGCTTGCCAGGGTACAATTCACCCCTCCACTTT
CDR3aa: CASSLPGYNSPLHF

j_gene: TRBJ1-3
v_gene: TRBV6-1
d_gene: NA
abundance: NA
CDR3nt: TGTGCCAGCAGTGAACGAGTGGGAAACACCATATATTTT
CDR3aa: CASSERVGNTIYF

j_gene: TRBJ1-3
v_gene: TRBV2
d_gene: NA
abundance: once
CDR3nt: TGTGCCAGCAGTGATCGCGGGGGGCCCAGCTCTGGAAACACCATATATTTT
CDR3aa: CASSDRGGPSSGNTIYF

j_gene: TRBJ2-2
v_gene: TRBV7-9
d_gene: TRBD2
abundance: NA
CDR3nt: TGTGCCAGCAGCTTAGCCTATAGCGGGGGGAAGAACACCGGGGAGCTGTTTTTT
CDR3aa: CASSLAYSGGKNTGELFF

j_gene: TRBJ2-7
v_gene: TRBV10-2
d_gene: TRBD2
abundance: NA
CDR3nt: TGCGCCAGCAAGCCGGGACTAGCGGGGGGGGGCTACGAGCAGTACTTC
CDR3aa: CASKPGLAGGGYEQYF

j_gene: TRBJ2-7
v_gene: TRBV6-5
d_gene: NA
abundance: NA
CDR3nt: TGTGCCAGCAGCCCCACCGGCTCCTACGAGCAGTACTTC
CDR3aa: CASSPTGSYEQYF

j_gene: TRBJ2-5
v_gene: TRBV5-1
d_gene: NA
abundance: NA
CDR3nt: TGCGCCAGCAGCTTGTCGGGGAGAGAGACCCAGTACTTC
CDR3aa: CASSLSGRETQYF